The 27 T cell receptor beta chains reported below all come from one sample, sequenced in a study of blood T cell repertoires in COVID-19. Method: immunoSEQ multiplex PCR; TCRdb's copy keeps in-frame clones and lacks some. The sample carries 60,000 or so clones, 75% to 90% recorded once. Specimen: peripheral blood. These receptors were taken from a man older than 75 with acute or convalescent COVID-19.

The chain employs TRBV2 and TRBJ1-1; the D gene is possibly TRBD1 (5 bases). Germline-derived CDR1 and CDR2 are SNHLY and FYNNEI. There are 14 residues in the CDR3. V lost 6 bases, J lost 0 bases, and 11 bases lay in between. The CDR3 nucleotides are TGTGCCAGCAGCCGAACAGGTATGAACACTGAAGCTTTCTTT. Protein product: CASSRTGMNTEAFF. Full variable domain (remainder filled in from reference TRBV2 and TRBJ1-1): EPEVTQTPSHQVTQMGQEVILRCVPISNHLYFYWYRQILGQKVEFLVSFYNNEISEKSEIFDDQFSVERPDGSNFTLKIRSTKLEDSAMYFCASSRTGMNTEAFFGQGTRLTVV.

The chain couples TRBV5-4 to TRBJ1-1; 9 bases align to TRBD1. The V and J ends lost 4 bases and 6 bases, in that order; junction bases with no gene match: 13. In germline, CDR1 is SGHNT, CDR2 YYREEE (reference sequence). The CDR3 sequence is 16 residues long. Written as DNA, the CDR3 is TGTGCCAGCAGCCCAAGCGGCGGGACAGGGCGCGCTGAAGCTTTCTTT. Protein sequence: CASSPSGGTGRAEAFF.

With regard to this clone: Germline and junction disagree at one end, which may indicate a read error. The rearrangement links TRBV10-2 to TRBJ2-7, with 8 bases lining up with TRBD1. The CDR3 is 14 residues long. The V gene's germline CDR1 is WSHSY and CDR2 SAAADI. As DNA, the CDR3 is TGCGCCAGCAGTGGTAGGACAGGGAGTTACGGGCAGTACTTC. It encodes CASSGRTGSYGQYF.

V usage is TRBV27 and J usage is TRBJ2-1; possible D gene TRBD1, 6 bases. V lost 2 bases and J 8 bases, leaving 10 bases between the germline ends. Germline CDR1 MNHEY, CDR2 SMNVEV (reference sequence). This CDR3 spans 13 amino acids. In nucleotides, the CDR3 is TGTGCCAGCAGTTTACGGCAGGGGCATGAGCAGTTCTTC. It encodes CASSLRQGHEQFF.

This sequence joins TRBV9 and TRBJ1-4; the match to TRBD1 covers 8 bases. The V and J ends lost 4 bases and 0 bases, in that order; junction bases with no gene match: 11. Germline CDR1 and CDR2: SGDLS and YYNGEE. This CDR3 contains 18 residues. This CDR3 reads CASSPNSGQVATNEKLFF. CDR3 DNA: TGTGCCAGCAGCCCCAATTCGGGACAGGTTGCAACTAATGAAAAACTGTTTTTT. Full variable domain (missing parts from reference TRBV9 and TRBJ1-4): DSGVTQTPKHLITATGQRVTLRCSPRSGDLSVYWYQQSLDQGLQFLIQYYNGEERAKGNILERFSAQQFPDLHSELNLSSLELGDSALYFCASSPNSGQVATNEKLFFGSGTQLSVL.

The J gene is TRBJ2-4, the V gene TRBV6-2 or TRBV6-3; D is possibly TRBD1 (6 bases). V was pared by 0 bases and J by 9 bases, with 12 bases between. The CDR3 totals 14 residues. Germline CDR1 reads MNHEY; CDR2 reads SVGEGT. The CDR3 region is CASSYSGVGGIQYF. CDR3 nucleotide sequence: TGTGCCAGCAGTTACTCGGGGGTAGGGGGCATTCAGTACTTC.

The chain carries TRBV19 and TRBJ1-2; D gene ambiguous. Between the trimmed V and J ends, which lost 1 base and 3 bases, there was a span of 12 bases. The V gene's germline CDR1 is LNHDA and CDR2 SQIVND (reference sequence). The CDR3 is 15 amino acids. CDR3 loop: CASSIVRGRDYGYTF. The CDR3 DNA sequence: TGTGCCAGTAGTATAGTTCGGGGTCGGGACTATGGCTACACCTTC.

The V and J genes are TRBV7-9 and TRBJ1-1; 7 bases line up with TRBD1. J gave up 2 bases and V 7 bases, and 7 bases lay outside the gene matches. CDR1 is SEHNR, CDR2 FQNEAQ, per germline (reference sequence). CDR3 length equals 14 residues. CDR3: CASIIGTANTEAFF. DNA for the CDR3: TGTGCCAGCATCATCGGGACAGCCAACACTGAAGCTTTCTTT.

The chain joins TRBV7-9 to TRBJ2-3, with D hard to call. The CDR3 has 14 amino acids. The V end was cut by 7 bases, the J end by 0 bases, with 11 bases between. Germline CDR1 is SEHNR and CDR2 is FQNEAQ (reference sequence). The CDR3 nucleotides are TGTGCCAGCAACGGTGTCTCTAGCACAGATACGCAGTATTTT. Its translation: CASNGVSSTDTQYF. The full variable domain, with the rest looked up from reference TRBV7-9 and TRBJ2-3, is DTGVSQNPRHKITKRGQNVTFRCDPISEHNRLYWYRQTLGQGPEFLTYFQNEAQLEKSRLLSDRFSAERPKGSFSTLEIQRTEQGDSAMYLCASNGVSSTDTQYFGPGTRLTVL.

This clone was recorded only once. The chain links TRBV7-2 to TRBJ2-7; D may be TRBD2 (6 bases). Per the germline V gene, CDR1 is SGHTA and CDR2 is FQGNSA. The CDR3 is made up of 18 amino acids. Deletions cut 4 bases from V and 2 bases from J, with 24 bases between. CDR3 nucleotide sequence: TGTGCCAGCAGCTATAAGGGCGGAGGGGCAGGGAGGACCTACGAGCAGTACTTC. Translation gives CASSYKGGGAGRTYEQYF.

The chain uses TRBV9 and TRBJ1-3; the match to TRBD1 covers 8 bases. With 2 bases clipped from V and 4 bases from J, the junction kept 2 bases outside the gene matches. CDR1 is SGDLS and CDR2 is YYNGEE in the germline V gene. The CDR3 spans 14 residues. CDR3 nucleotide sequence: TGTGCCAGCAGCGTGACAGGGGTAGGAAACACCATATATTTT. Translated, it gives CASSVTGVGNTIYF.

V and J are TRBV6-1 and TRBJ1-6, with TRBD1 matching 12 bases. The CDR3 is 18 residues long. The germline CDR1 and CDR2 sequences are MNHNS and SASEGT. The V segment lost 4 bases and the J segment 4 bases; nucleotides outside the gene matches: 8. The CDR3 spells CASSGHRDRGRYNSPLHF. The CDR3 DNA is TGTGCCAGCAGTGGCCACCGGGACAGGGGGCGATATAATTCACCCCTCCACTTT.

The rearrangement links TRBV11-2 to TRBJ1-2; D is perhaps TRBD1 (5 bases). The CDR3 covers 13 residues. Per the germline V gene, CDR1 is SGHAT and CDR2 is FQNNGV. V lost 5 bases and J 4 bases, leaving 11 bases between the germline ends. The DNA for the CDR3 is TGTGCCAGCAGCCGGTCCCAGGGCTATGGCTACACCTTC. It yields the protein CASSRSQGYGYTF.

The V gene is TRBV12-3 or TRBV12-4, the J gene TRBJ1-1; tentatively, D is TRBD1 (6 bases). The CDR3 runs to 11 residues. The germline V and J ends were trimmed by 6 bases and 11 bases, with 13 bases remaining between them. CDR3 sequence: CASSPGQTAFF. Written as DNA, the CDR3 is TGTGCCAGCAGCCCAGGACAGACCGCTTTCTTT.

The chain uses TRBV5-1 and TRBJ2-3, with 13 bases lining up with TRBD2. The length of the CDR3 is 16 residues. V shed 4 bases and J 3 bases; nucleotides not matched to a gene: 5. Germline V gene data show CDR1 as SGHRS and CDR2 as YFSETQ. CDR3 in amino acids: CASSQTSGGVTDTQYF. In nucleotides, the CDR3 is TGCGCCAGCAGCCAAACTAGCGGGGGGGTGACAGATACGCAGTATTTT.

This chain connects TRBV5-1 to TRBJ2-3; 9 bases align to TRBD2. CDR1 and CDR2 from the germline V gene are SGHRS and YFSETQ. With V trimmed by 4 bases and J by 1 base, 7 bases remained unmatched. The CDR3 totals 16 residues. CDR3 DNA sequence: TGCGCCAGCAGCCCGCGGGCGGGGGGGGGCACAGATACGCAGTATTTT. It is translated as CASSPRAGGGTDTQYF.

V and J are TRBV20-1 and TRBJ2-5, with D hard to call. The CDR3 has 11 residues. Trimming left V 6 bases short and J 4 bases short, with 9 bases between. Germline CDR1 and CDR2: DFQATT and SNEGSKA (reference sequence). CDR3 region: CSASPLETQYF. The CDR3 region has the DNA TGCAGTGCAAGCCCACTAGAGACCCAGTACTTC.

The chain is built from TRBV19 and TRBJ1-2; tentative D call: TRBD1 (6 bases). The CDR3 consists of 13 residues. Germline V gives CDR1 LNHDA, CDR2 SQIVND (reference sequence). The V end was cut by 8 bases, the J end by 6 bases, with 16 bases between. CDR3 sequence: CASHSRGAHGYTF. The CDR3 region has the DNA TGTGCCAGTCATAGTCGGGGGGCTCATGGCTACACCTTC.

V and J are TRBV7-9 and TRBJ1-1; the match to TRBD1 covers 7 bases. With V trimmed by 5 bases and J by 1 base, 7 bases remained unmatched. CDR3 length: 15 amino acids. The germline CDR1 and CDR2 sequences are SEHNR and FQNEAQ (reference sequence). This CDR3 reads CASSKTGAGNTEAFF. The DNA of the CDR3 is TGTGCCAGCAGCAAAACAGGGGCTGGGAACACTGAAGCTTTCTTT.

The gene calls are TRBV5-4 and TRBJ1-2; D gene ambiguous. With 4 bases removed from V and 8 bases from J, the gap between germline ends came to 21 bases. The CDR3 length is 15 residues. Germline values: CDR1 SGHNT, CDR2 YYREEE (reference sequence). In nucleotides, the CDR3 is TGTGCCAGCAGCCAAACCCCGGGGTCCTTGGGAGGCTACACCTTC. This encodes CASSQTPGSLGGYTF.

The chain uses TRBV7-2 and TRBJ2-1; 14 nucleotides agree with TRBD2. Per the germline V gene, CDR1 is SGHTA and CDR2 is FQGNSA. Trimming at V came to 5 bases and at J to 3 bases, leaving 9 bases not matched to a gene. The CDR3 is made up of 18 amino acids. The CDR3 sequence is CASSLTSGGARLYNEQFF. In DNA, the CDR3 is TGTGCCAGCAGCCTGACTAGCGGGGGGGCTCGCCTCTACAATGAGCAGTTCTTC.

This clone showed up just once. The chain carries TRBV29-1 and TRBJ2-7; D gene ambiguous. Per the germline V gene, CDR1 is SQVTM and CDR2 is ANQGSEA. The CDR3 is 14 amino acids. V lost 6 bases, J lost 5 bases, and 20 bases lay in between. CDR3 residues: CSVRNLETVNEQYF. The CDR3 DNA reads TGCAGCGTCAGAAATTTAGAAACAGTAAACGAGCAGTACTTC.

This chain links TRBV18 with TRBJ2-5; a possible D gene is TRBD2 (6 bases). V was shortened by 1 base and J by 3 bases, with 9 bases between the two germline ends. This CDR3 is 14 amino acids long. Germline values: CDR1 KGHSH, CDR2 LQKENI. CDR3 residues: CASSPRTIKETQYF. CDR3 bases: TGTGCCAGCTCACCACGGACTATCAAAGAGACCCAGTACTTC. Full variable domain (rest looked up from reference TRBV18 and TRBJ2-5): NAGVMQNPRHLVRRRGQEARLRCSPMKGHSHVYWYRQLPEEGLKFMVYLQKENIIDESGMPKERFSAEFPKEGPSILRIQQVVRGDSAAYFCASSPRTIKETQYFGPGTRLLVL.

CDR3 in DNA: TGTGCCTGGAGTCCTATGACACCTACGAACACTGAAGCTTTCTTT. This encodes CAWSPMTPTNTEAFF. This chain links TRBV30 with TRBJ1-1; no definite D call. The CDR3 is made up of 15 amino acids. The ends were cut back, 2 bases at V and 1 base at J, with 14 bases in the middle. Germline loops: CDR1 GTSNPN, CDR2 SVGIG (reference sequence). The whole variable domain, remainder taken from reference TRBV30 and TRBJ1-1, is SQTIHQWPATLVQPVGSPLSLECTVEGTSNPNLYWYRQAAGRGLQLLFYSVGIGQISSEVPQNLSASRPQDRQFILSSKKLLLSDSGFYLCAWSPMTPTNTEAFFGQGTRLTVV.

The rearrangement uses TRBV19 and TRBJ1-2; D unclear. CDR3 length equals 14 residues. The germline V gene encodes CDR1 LNHDA and CDR2 SQIVND (reference sequence). Trimming stripped 5 bases from V and 0 bases from J, with 10 bases between. CDR3 coding DNA: TGTGCCAGTAGTGGGCAGATTGCTAACTATGGCTACACCTTC. Translated, it gives CASSGQIANYGYTF.

V usage is TRBV28 and J usage is TRBJ2-7; weak D call: TRBD1 (7 bases). V was trimmed by 6 bases and J by 9 bases, leaving 30 bases between them. This CDR3 is 17 amino acids long. The germline gives CDR1 MDHEN, CDR2 SYDVKM. CDR3 sequence (DNA): TGTGCCAGCAGCTCCAATCTCCGGGACAGAGGACTACGAGGGCAGTACTTC. Protein sequence: CASSSNLRDRGLRGQYF.

V is TRBV3-1 (or the pseudogene TRBV3-2) and J is TRBJ1-2; TRBD1 aligns across 9 bases. Germline values: CDR1 LGHDT, CDR2 YNNKEL (reference sequence). The length of the CDR3 is 14 residues. V dropped 5 bases and J dropped 5; count of bases not matched to a gene: 6. CDR3 bases: TGTGCCAGCAGCACTCAGACAGGGGGGTATGGCTACACCTTC. Its translation is CASSTQTGGYGYTF.